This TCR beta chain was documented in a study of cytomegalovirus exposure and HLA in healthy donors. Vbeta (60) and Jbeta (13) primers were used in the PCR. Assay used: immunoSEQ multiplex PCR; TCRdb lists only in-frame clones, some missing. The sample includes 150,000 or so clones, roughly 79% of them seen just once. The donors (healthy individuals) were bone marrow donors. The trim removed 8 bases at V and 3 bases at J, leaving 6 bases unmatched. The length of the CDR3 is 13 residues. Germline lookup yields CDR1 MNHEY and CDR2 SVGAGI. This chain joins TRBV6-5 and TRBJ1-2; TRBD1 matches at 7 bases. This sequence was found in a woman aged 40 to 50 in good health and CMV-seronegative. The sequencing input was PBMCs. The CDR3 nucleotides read TGTGCCAGCCGGAGGGGGCAGGACTATGGCTACACCTTC. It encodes CASRRGQDYGYTF.